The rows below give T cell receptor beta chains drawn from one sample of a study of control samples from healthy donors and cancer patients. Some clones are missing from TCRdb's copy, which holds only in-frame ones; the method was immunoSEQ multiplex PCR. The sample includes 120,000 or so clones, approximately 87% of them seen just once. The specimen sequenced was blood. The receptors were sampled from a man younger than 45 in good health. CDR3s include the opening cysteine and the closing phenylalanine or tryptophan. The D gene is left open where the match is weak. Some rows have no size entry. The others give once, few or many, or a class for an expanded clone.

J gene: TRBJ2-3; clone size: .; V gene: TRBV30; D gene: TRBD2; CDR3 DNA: TGTGCCTGGAGTCGGGAGGGGGTCCCAAAGGGTAATACGCAGTATTTT; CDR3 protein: CAWSREGVPKGNTQYF
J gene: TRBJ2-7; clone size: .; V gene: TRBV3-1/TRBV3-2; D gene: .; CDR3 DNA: TGTGCCAGCAGCCAAGATAGTACCCCCTACAGGGCTCGCCTATACGAGCAGTACTTC; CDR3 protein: CASSQDSTPYRARLYEQYF
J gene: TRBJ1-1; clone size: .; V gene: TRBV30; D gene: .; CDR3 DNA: TGTGCCTGGAGTGTACCACACTTGAACACTGAAGCTTTCTTT; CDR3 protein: CAWSVPHLNTEAFF
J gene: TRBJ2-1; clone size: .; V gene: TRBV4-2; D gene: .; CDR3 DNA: TGTGCCAGCAGCCAAGTGCAGGGGAATGAGCAGTTCTTC; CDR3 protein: CASSQVQGNEQFF
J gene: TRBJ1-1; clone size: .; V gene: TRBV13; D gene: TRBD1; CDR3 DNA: TGTGCCAGCAGCCCACGCCGACAGGGTACGACTGAAGCTTTCTTT; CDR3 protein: CASSPRRQGTTEAFF
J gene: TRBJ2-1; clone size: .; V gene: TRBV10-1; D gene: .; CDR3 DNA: TGCGCCAGCAGTGAAGGTAGCCGCAATGAGCAGTTCTTC; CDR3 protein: CASSEGSRNEQFF
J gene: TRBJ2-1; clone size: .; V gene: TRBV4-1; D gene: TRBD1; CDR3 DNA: TGCGCCAGCAGCCAGGGGGACAGGGGGCATAGTGAGCAGTTCTTC; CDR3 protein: CASSQGDRGHSEQFF
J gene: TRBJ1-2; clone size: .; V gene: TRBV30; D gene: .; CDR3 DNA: TGTGCCTGGAGTGGGCTGATACAGGGACGGGATGGCTACACCTTC; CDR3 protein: CAWSGLIQGRDGYTF
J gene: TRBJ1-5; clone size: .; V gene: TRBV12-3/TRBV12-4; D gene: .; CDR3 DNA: TGTGCCAGCAGTTTTGGTAGAAACGAGCCCCAGCATTTT; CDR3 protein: CASSFGRNEPQHF
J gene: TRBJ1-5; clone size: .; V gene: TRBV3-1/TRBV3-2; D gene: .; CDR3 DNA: TGTGCCAGCAGCCCCTCAGGCGTGGGGAATGATAGCAATCAGCCCCAGCATTTT; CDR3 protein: CASSPSGVGNDSNQPQHF
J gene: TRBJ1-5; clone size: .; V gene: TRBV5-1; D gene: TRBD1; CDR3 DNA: TGCGCCAGCAGCATAGGACAGGGCGGGAATCAGCCCCAGCATTTT; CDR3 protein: CASSIGQGGNQPQHF
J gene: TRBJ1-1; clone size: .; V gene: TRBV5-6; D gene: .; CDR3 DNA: TGTGCCAGCAGCTTGGCCAACACTGAAGCTTTCTTT; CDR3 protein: CASSLANTEAFF
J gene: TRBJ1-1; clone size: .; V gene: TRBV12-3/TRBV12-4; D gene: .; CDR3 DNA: TGTGCCAGCAGTTTAGTTCCAGGGAAGTCTTTCTTT; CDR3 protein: CASSLVPGKSFF
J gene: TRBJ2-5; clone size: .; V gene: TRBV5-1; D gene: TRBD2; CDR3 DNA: TGCGCCAGCAGCTTGGATCCGGGGGGCCAAGAGACCCAGTACTTC; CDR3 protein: CASSLDPGGQETQYF
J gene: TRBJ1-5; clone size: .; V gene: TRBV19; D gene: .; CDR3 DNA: TGTGCCAGTAGTATAGTGGAGGGAAATCAGCCCCAGCATTTT; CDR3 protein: CASSIVEGNQPQHF
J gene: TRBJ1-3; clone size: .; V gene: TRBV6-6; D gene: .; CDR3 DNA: TGTGCCAGCAGCTACCGGGGTGGAAACACCATATATTTT; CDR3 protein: CASSYRGGNTIYF
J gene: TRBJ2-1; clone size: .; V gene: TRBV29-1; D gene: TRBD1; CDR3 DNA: TGCAGCGTTGAAGATCCGCCGACAGGGAACCCCTACAATGAGCAGTTCTTC; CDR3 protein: CSVEDPPTGNPYNEQFF
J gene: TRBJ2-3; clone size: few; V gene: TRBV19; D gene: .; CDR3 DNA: TGTGCCAGTAGTATCCCCCCCGGGACAGATACGCAGTATTTT; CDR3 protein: CASSIPPGTDTQYF
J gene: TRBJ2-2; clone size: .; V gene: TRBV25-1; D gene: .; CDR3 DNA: TGTGCCAGCAGTTTCGGACCAGGCACCGGGGAGCTGTTTTTT; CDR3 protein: CASSFGPGTGELFF
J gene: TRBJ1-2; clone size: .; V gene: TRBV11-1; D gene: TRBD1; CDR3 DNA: TGTGCCAGCAGCCCGGGACAGGCTAACTATGGCTACACCTTC; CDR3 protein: CASSPGQANYGYTF
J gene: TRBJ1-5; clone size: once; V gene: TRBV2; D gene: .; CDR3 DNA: TGTGCCAGCACCCCAGGGAGGGGGTTCGGGACCCAGCATTTT; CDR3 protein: CASTPGRGFGTQHF